One sample yielded the 7 T cell receptor beta chains listed below, sequenced in a study of T-cell memory formation after mild COVID-19. MiXCR, run by TCRdb on the 5' RACE reads, gives a single entry per CDR3 protein. The repertoire holds about 390,000 distinct CDR3 sequences, around 21% seen once, with roughly an eighth in the top ten. The sequencing input was PBMCs or a T cell subset sorted from them (not recorded which). The source of these receptors is an adult woman who had mild COVID-19 (a few samples of this study predate the infection). Cell type and time point are not known.

This clonotype was detected only a few times. The rearrangement joins TRBV7-2 to TRBJ2-5; D call uncertain. The CDR3 loop spans 14 amino acids. The germline gives CDR1 SGHTA, CDR2 FQGNSA. V was clipped by 1 base and J by 4 bases, with 10 bases between them. The CDR3 DNA reads as TGTGCCAGCAGCTTAGGGACGGTGGGAGAGACCCAGTACTTC. Amino acids: CASSLGTVGETQYF.

The chain joins TRBV15 to TRBJ2-2, with unresolved D. Germline CDR1 LNHNV, CDR2 YYDKDF (reference sequence). The CDR3 is made up of 13 amino acids. Trimming stripped 5 bases from V and 6 bases from J, with 10 bases between. DNA for the CDR3: TGTGCCACCAGCGTCCCCGAGTCCGGGGAGCTGTTTTTT. This sequence encodes CATSVPESGELFF.

The chain has TRBV24-1 and TRBJ2-3; tentative D call: TRBD2 (6 bases). CDR1 is KGHDR, CDR2 SFDVKD, per germline. The length of the CDR3 is 15 residues. V gave up 1 base and J gave up 3 bases, with 10 bases separating them. CDR3 loop: CATSDLTGRTDTQYF. The DNA for the CDR3 is TGTGCCACCAGTGATTTAACGGGGAGGACAGATACGCAGTATTTT.

This rearrangement joins TRBV19 to TRBJ2-7; TRBD2 matches 14 bases. This CDR3 has 18 residues. Germline loops: CDR1 LNHDA, CDR2 SQIVND (reference sequence). Trimming cost V 5 bases and J 5 bases; bases outside gene matches: 14. This chain's CDR3 is CASSPGPGLAGARDEQYF. In nucleotides, the CDR3 is TGTGCCAGTAGTCCGGGCCCGGGACTAGCGGGAGCCCGGGACGAGCAGTACTTC.

A few counts support this clonotype. As DNA, the CDR3 is TGTGCCAGCAGCCCACGACTAGCGGGGGGTTTCCAAGAGACCCAGTACTTC. This encodes CASSPRLAGGFQETQYF. The chain joins TRBV9 to TRBJ2-5, with 13 bases fitting TRBD2. The CDR3 is made up of 17 amino acids. In germline, CDR1 is SGDLS, CDR2 YYNGEE. With 4 bases clipped from V and 1 base from J, the junction kept 7 bases outside the gene matches.

This chain connects TRBV7-2 to TRBJ1-1; D is possibly TRBD1 (6 bases). Trimming removed 3 bases at V and 7 bases at J, with 12 bases between. The CDR3 runs 13 residues. CDR1 and CDR2 from the germline V gene are SGHTA and FQGNSA. The CDR3 DNA reads TGTGCCAGCAGCTTGATTCAAGGGGGTGAAGCTTTCTTT. This translates into CASSLIQGGEAFF.

This chain links TRBV7-9 with TRBJ1-3; the match to TRBD1 covers 7 bases. CDR3 length equals 15 residues. Germline V CDR1 and CDR2: SEHNR, FQNEAQ (reference sequence). V lost 3 bases, J lost 0 bases, and 2 bases stayed unmatched. The CDR3 loop is CASSFQGDSGNTIYF. The CDR3 DNA is TGTGCCAGCAGCTTTCAGGGGGACTCTGGAAACACCATATATTTT.